These 24 T cell receptor beta chains originate from one sample sequenced in a study of T cells in narcolepsy. Data came from immunoSEQ multiplex PCR; TCRdb stores just in-frame clones and leaves some out. The sample contains about 20,000 clones, roughly 87% of which appear only once. The sample comprised memory (CD45RA-) CD4+ T cells from blood. These receptors originate from a human donor in good health.

The CDR3 loop reads CASSPQRDPTNEQFF. CDR3 sequence (DNA): TGTGCCAGTAGCCCCCAACGGGACCCAACCAATGAGCAGTTCTTC. V gene TRBV19 combines with J gene TRBJ2-1; D possibly uses TRBD1 or TRBD2 (5 bases each). The V end lost 6 bases, the J end lost 6 bases, and 18 bases lay between the germline ends. The length of the CDR3 is 15 residues. CDR1 is LNHDA and CDR2 is SQIVND in the germline V gene (reference sequence).

V usage is TRBV19 and J usage is TRBJ2-7; possibly TRBD1 or TRBD2 for D (5 bases each). Per the germline V gene, CDR1 is LNHDA and CDR2 is SQIVND (reference sequence). V lost 9 bases and J 4 bases, leaving 16 bases between the germline ends. CDR3 length: 13 residues. The CDR3 sequence is CASTSGTKYEQYF. The CDR3 DNA reads as TGTGCCAGCACCTCCGGGACGAAATACGAGCAGTACTTC.

This chain uses TRBV6-1 with TRBJ2-7; D tentatively reads TRBD1 or TRBD2 (5 bases each). The CDR3 runs to 14 residues. Germline V gene sequence: CDR1 MNHNS, CDR2 SASEGT. V was shortened by 6 bases and J by 5 bases, with 17 bases between the two germline ends. The CDR3 protein is CASRGTSLGDEQYF. The CDR3 bases are TGTGCCAGCAGAGGGACCTCCCTGGGGGACGAGCAGTACTTC.

The V call is TRBV19, the J call TRBJ2-5; D might be TRBD1 (5 bases). The J call may not be correct, given that the DNA end is closer to TRBJ2-7. Germline CDR1 reads LNHDA; CDR2 reads SQIVND (reference sequence). The length of the CDR3 is 14 residues. This CDR3 reads CASSIGASSYEQYF. CDR3 DNA sequence: TGTGCCAGTAGTATTGGGGCGAGCTCCTACGAGCAGTACTTC.

This rearrangement joins TRBV6-6 to TRBJ1-4; 9 positions match TRBD1. V lost 2 bases and J lost 8; bases outside the gene matches: 6. Germline assignment: CDR1 MNHNY and CDR2 SVGAGI (reference sequence). The CDR3 contains 15 residues. CDR3 nucleotides: TGTGCCAGCAGTTACAGGGGACAGGGCGGCGAAAAACTGTTTTTT. Encoded protein: CASSYRGQGGEKLFF.

The chain links TRBV9 to TRBJ2-3; TRBD2 matches 9 bases. Trimming cost V 3 bases and J 1 base; bases outside gene matches: 6. CDR1 and CDR2 (germline): SGDLS, YYNGEE. This CDR3 is 16 amino acids long. The CDR3 here is CASSAISGSRTDTQYF. The CDR3 DNA sequence: TGTGCCAGCAGCGCCATTAGCGGGAGTCGCACAGATACGCAGTATTTT. Based on the CDR3 plus reference TRBV9 and TRBJ2-3, the full variable domain is DSGVTQTPKHLITATGQRVTLRCSPRSGDLSVYWYQQSLDQGLQFLIQYYNGEERAKGNILERFSAQQFPDLHSELNLSSLELGDSALYFCASSAISGSRTDTQYFGPGTRLTVL.

This clone came up once. One junction end disagrees with the germline gene, perhaps due to a read error. The chain couples TRBV7-7 to TRBJ2-1; D is ambiguous. In germline, CDR1 is SSHAT, CDR2 FNYEAQ (reference sequence). The length of the CDR3 is 15 residues. The CDR3: CASSVEFNSYNEQFF. DNA for the CDR3: TGTGCTAGCAGCGTCGAATTTAACTCCTACAATGAGCAGTTCTTC.

This chain uses TRBV30 with TRBJ1-1; 12 bases fit TRBD1. Trimming cost V 7 bases and J 0 bases; bases outside gene matches: 6. There are 15 residues in the CDR3. Germline V gives CDR1 GTSNPN, CDR2 SVGIG (reference sequence). Written as DNA, the CDR3 is TGTGCCTACGGGACAGGGGGCCTCATGAACACTGAAGCTTTCTTT. Its protein product is CAYGTGGLMNTEAFF. Full variable domain (missing parts from reference TRBV30 and TRBJ1-1): SQTIHQWPATLVQPVGSPLSLECTVEGTSNPNLYWYRQAAGRGLQLLFYSVGIGQISSEVPQNLSASRPQDRQFILSSKKLLLSDSGFYLCAYGTGGLMNTEAFFGQGTRLTVV.

The chain couples TRBV30 to TRBJ1-1, with no clear D. Germline V gene lookup returns CDR1 GTSNPN and CDR2 SVGIG (reference sequence). V lost 2 bases and J 8 bases, leaving 18 bases between the germline ends. This CDR3 spans 14 amino acids. CDR3 sequence (DNA): TGTGCCTGGAGTCGCTCTTCCTCGTTAGGCGAAGCTTTCTTT. It is translated as CAWSRSSSLGEAFF.

DNA for the CDR3: TGTGCCAGCCGTGGACAGGGGGGAGCCTTCGAGCAGTACTTC. Residues: CASRGQGGAFEQYF. V is TRBV4-2 and J is TRBJ2-7; 10 bases match TRBD1. Germline trimming cut 8 bases from V and 6 bases from J; bases unmatched to any gene: 10. This CDR3 comprises 14 residues. Germline V gene lookup returns CDR1 LGHNA and CDR2 YNFKEQ.

The CDR3 DNA follows: TGTGCCAGCAGCGTTAGCGACCGCACAGATACGCAGTATTTT. This gives the protein CASSVSDRTDTQYF. The rearrangement links TRBV5-5 to TRBJ2-3; D is possibly TRBD2 (5 bases). Trimming took off 4 bases at V and 1 base at J, with 10 bases between the two ends. CDR1 and CDR2 from the germline V gene are SGHKS and YYEKEE (reference sequence). The CDR3 consists of 14 residues.

CDR3 protein: CASSETTGPEKLFF. The DNA of the CDR3 is TGTGCCAGCAGCGAAACCACGGGTCCTGAAAAACTGTTTTTT. J is TRBJ1-4 and V is TRBV9; D gene uncertain. The V gene's germline CDR1 is SGDLS and CDR2 YYNGEE. This CDR3 is 14 amino acids long. The ends were cut back, 3 bases at V and 7 bases at J, with 13 bases in the middle.

This clone came up a few times. This chain links TRBV6-1 with TRBJ1-3; TRBD1 is a possible D gene (6 bases). The CDR3 spans 12 residues. Germline CDR1 and CDR2: MNHNS and SASEGT. Trimming cost V 6 bases and J 4 bases, with 7 bases left between them. CDR3 nucleotides: TGTGCCAGCAGCGGACAGGGAAACACCATATATTTT. This encodes CASSGQGNTIYF.

This clone has more than one count but fewer than ten. V gene TRBV7-8 combines with J gene TRBJ1-3; 7 bases line up with TRBD1. The CDR3 is made up of 15 amino acids. The germline CDR1 and CDR2 sequences are SGHVS and FQNEAQ. Trimming at V came to 5 bases and at J to 0 bases, leaving 4 bases not matched to a gene. This chain's CDR3 is CASSVQGSSGNTIYF. DNA of the CDR3: TGTGCCAGCAGCGTACAGGGGTCCTCTGGAAACACCATATATTTT.

The chain links TRBV2 to TRBJ1-2, with D unclear. V gave up 2 bases and J gave up 5 bases, with 12 bases separating them. Looked up from germline, CDR1 is SNHLY and CDR2 is FYNNEI. This CDR3 is built from 14 residues. CDR3 DNA: TGTGCCAGCAGTGAAATACAGCCCTCTTATGGCTACACCTTC. This gives the protein CASSEIQPSYGYTF.

J is TRBJ2-7 and V is TRBV4-3, with unresolved D. Trimming removed 1 base at V and 3 bases at J, with 16 bases between. This CDR3 region has 16 residues. Germline V gene data show CDR1 as LGHNA and CDR2 as YSLEER. Here the CDR3 reads CASSQGGFGLGYEQYF. The DNA for the CDR3 is TGCGCCAGCAGCCAAGGTGGTTTCGGGCTCGGCTACGAGCAGTACTTC.

The chain recombines TRBV5-1 with TRBJ1-2; D might be TRBD1 (5 bases). The ends were cut back, 0 bases at V and 2 bases at J, with 26 bases in the middle. There are 20 residues in the CDR3. Looked up from germline, CDR1 is SGHRS and CDR2 is YFSETQ. CDR3 nucleotide sequence: TGCGCCAGCAGCTTGGCGTGGAGCGGACAAGGGCCCCGCACCAACTATGGCTACACCTTC. This encodes CASSLAWSGQGPRTNYGYTF.

The J gene is TRBJ1-2, the V gene TRBV25-1; TRBD1 matches at 9 bases. J lost 5 bases, V lost 6 bases, and 7 bases had no gene match. CDR3 size: 14 residues. Germline assignment: CDR1 MGHDK and CDR2 SYGVNS. The CDR3 loop reads CASSHRGQEYGYTF. The CDR3 DNA reads as TGTGCCAGCAGCCACAGGGGGCAGGAGTATGGCTACACCTTC.

J is TRBJ1-2 and V is TRBV10-3; no definite D call. CDR1 ENHRY and CDR2 SYGVKD come from the germline V gene. Trimming cost V 2 bases and J 8 bases, with 9 bases left between them. CDR3 length: 12 amino acids. CDR3 residues: CAISETDGGYTF. As DNA, the CDR3 is TGTGCCATCAGTGAGACGGACGGAGGCTACACCTTC.

The chain recombines TRBV30 with TRBJ1-4, with D perhaps matching TRBD1 (6 bases). This CDR3 has 14 amino acids. The V gene lost 5 bases and the J gene lost 5 bases, with 15 bases spanning the gap. Looked up from germline, CDR1 is GTSNPN and CDR2 is SVGIG (reference sequence). CDR3 nucleotide sequence: TGTGCCTGGTGGAACCGGGGGCAAAATGAAAAACTGTTTTTT. Translation gives CAWWNRGQNEKLFF.

The chain has TRBV27 and TRBJ1-4; D might be TRBD1 (5 bases). Germline values: CDR1 MNHEY, CDR2 SMNVEV (reference sequence). The V end was cut by 3 bases, the J end by 7 bases, with 15 bases between. The CDR3 length is 15 residues. For the CDR3, the DNA is TGTGCCAGCAGTTTGCTTGGCCAGGGCGGTGAAAAACTGTTTTTT. Its translation is CASSLLGQGGEKLFF.

V and J are TRBV30 and TRBJ2-2, with TRBD2 matching over 10 bases. Germline values: CDR1 GTSNPN, CDR2 SVGIG (reference sequence). The CDR3 consists of 17 residues. Trimming took 8 bases from V and 4 from J; bases not matched to a gene: 16. The CDR3 here is CARSGLPGLASTGELFF. In nucleotides, the CDR3 is TGTGCCCGCTCCGGCTTACCGGGACTAGCGTCCACCGGGGAGCTGTTTTTT.

The chain carries TRBV5-4 and TRBJ2-4, with 7 bases that match TRBD1. Germline values: CDR1 SGHNT, CDR2 YYREEE (reference sequence). V was pared by 3 bases and J by 8 bases, with 8 bases of the junction left unmatched. This CDR3 has 14 amino acids. This chain's CDR3 is CASSSPLQGDIQYF. The CDR3 DNA reads as TGTGCCAGCAGCTCCCCTCTGCAGGGGGACATTCAGTACTTC.

The chain carries TRBV7-2 and TRBJ2-5; D remains ambiguous. The germline CDR1 and CDR2 sequences are SGHTA and FQGNSA. The CDR3 spans 13 residues. The V end lost 0 bases, the J end lost 6 bases, and 8 bases lay between the germline ends. The CDR3 DNA reads as TGTGCCAGCAGCTTAGCGGGTTTACAGACCCAGTACTTC. Encoded protein: CASSLAGLQTQYF.